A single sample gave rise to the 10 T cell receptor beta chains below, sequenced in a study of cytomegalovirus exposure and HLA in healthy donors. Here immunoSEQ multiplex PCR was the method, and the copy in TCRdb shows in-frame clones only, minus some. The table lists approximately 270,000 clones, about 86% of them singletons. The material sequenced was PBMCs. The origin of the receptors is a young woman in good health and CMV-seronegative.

CDR3 protein: CASSHMGRSYEQYF. CDR3 in DNA: TGCGCCAGCAGCCACATGGGCAGGTCCTACGAGCAGTACTTC. The chain carries TRBV4-1 and TRBJ2-7; the D is unclear. The CDR3 covers 14 residues. Per germline, CDR1 MGHRA and CDR2 YSYEKL. With 3 bases removed from V and 1 base from J, the gap between germline ends came to 10 bases.

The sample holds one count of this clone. DNA of the CDR3: TGCGCCAGCAGCCAAGTAAACCAGGGGGATGAGCAGTTCTTC. Protein product: CASSQVNQGDEQFF. The chain has TRBV4-1 and TRBJ2-1; 7 bases agree with TRBD1. The CDR3 has 14 amino acids. Per the germline V gene, CDR1 is MGHRA and CDR2 is YSYEKL. V lost 1 base to trimming and J lost 8 bases; unmatched junction nucleotides: 5.

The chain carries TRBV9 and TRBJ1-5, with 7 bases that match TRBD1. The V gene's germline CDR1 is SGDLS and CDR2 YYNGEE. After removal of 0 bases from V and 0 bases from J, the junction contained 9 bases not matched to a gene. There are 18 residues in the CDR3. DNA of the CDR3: TGTGCCAGCAGCGTAGGCGGGGACAGCACGTATAGCAATCAGCCCCAGCATTTT. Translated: CASSVGGDSTYSNQPQHF.

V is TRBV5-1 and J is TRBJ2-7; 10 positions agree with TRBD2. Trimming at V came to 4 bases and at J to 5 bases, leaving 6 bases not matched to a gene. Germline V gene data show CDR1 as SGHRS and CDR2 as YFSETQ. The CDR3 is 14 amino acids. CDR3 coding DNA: TGCGCCAGCAGCCCCGGGACTAGCGCAGACGAGCAGTACTTC. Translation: CASSPGTSADEQYF.

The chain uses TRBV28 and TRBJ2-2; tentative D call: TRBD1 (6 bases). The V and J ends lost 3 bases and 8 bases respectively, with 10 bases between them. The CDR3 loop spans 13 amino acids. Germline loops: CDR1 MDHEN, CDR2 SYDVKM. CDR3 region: CASSFSGAGELFF. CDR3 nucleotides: TGTGCCAGCAGTTTTTCAGGGGCTGGGGAGCTGTTTTTT.

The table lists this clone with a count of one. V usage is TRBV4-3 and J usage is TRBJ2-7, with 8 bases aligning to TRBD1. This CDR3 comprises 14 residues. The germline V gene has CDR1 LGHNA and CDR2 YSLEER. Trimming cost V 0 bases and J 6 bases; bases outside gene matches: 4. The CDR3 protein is CASSQDGTGSEQYF. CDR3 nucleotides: TGCGCCAGCAGCCAAGACGGGACAGGATCCGAGCAGTACTTC.

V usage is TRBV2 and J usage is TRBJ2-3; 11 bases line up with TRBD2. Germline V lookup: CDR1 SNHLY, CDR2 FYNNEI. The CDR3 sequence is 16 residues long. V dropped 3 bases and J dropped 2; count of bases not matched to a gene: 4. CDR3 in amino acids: CASSEASGGLTDTQYF. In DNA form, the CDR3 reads TGTGCCAGCAGTGAGGCTAGCGGGGGGCTCACAGATACGCAGTATTTT.

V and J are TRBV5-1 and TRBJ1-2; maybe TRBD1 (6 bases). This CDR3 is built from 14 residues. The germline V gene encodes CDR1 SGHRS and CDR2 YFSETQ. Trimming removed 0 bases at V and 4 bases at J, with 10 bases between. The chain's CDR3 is CASSLGQDPYGYTF. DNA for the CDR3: TGCGCCAGCAGCTTGGGACAGGACCCCTATGGCTACACCTTC.

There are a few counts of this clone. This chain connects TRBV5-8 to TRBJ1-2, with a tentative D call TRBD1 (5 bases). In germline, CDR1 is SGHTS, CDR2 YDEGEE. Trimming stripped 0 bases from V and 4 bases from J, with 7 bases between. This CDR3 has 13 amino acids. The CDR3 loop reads CASSLGQLYGYTF. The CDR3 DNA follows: TGTGCCAGCAGCTTGGGACAGCTCTATGGCTACACCTTC.

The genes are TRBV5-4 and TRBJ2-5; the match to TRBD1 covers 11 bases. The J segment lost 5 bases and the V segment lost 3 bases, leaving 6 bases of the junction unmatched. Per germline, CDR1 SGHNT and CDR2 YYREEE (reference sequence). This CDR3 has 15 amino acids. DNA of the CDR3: TGTGCCAGCAGCTGGACAGGGGGCCGCCAGGAGACCCAGTACTTC. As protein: CASSWTGGRQETQYF.